In its sample, the clone carrying this TCR beta chain was seen a few times. This could be a read error, since a much larger clone is one nucleotide away. The data are from a study of T cells after yellow fever vaccination. The CDR3 has 13 residues. Germline V gene sequence: CDR1 MNHEY, CDR2 SMNVEV (reference sequence). The V end was cut by 1 base, the J end by 0 bases, with 3 bases between. In TCRdb, the 5' RACE reads were re-called with MiXCR into one record per CDR3 protein. The sample holds about 220,000 distinct CDR3 sequences; approximately 3.3% are singletons and the top ten take around 3.3%. The source was CD4+ T cells sorted from PBMCs, collected 10 days after the yellow fever booster vaccination. V is TRBV27 and J is TRBJ1-1; no definite D call. This TCR came from a man aged 18 to 30 who received the YFV17D yellow fever vaccine. CDR3 sequence: CASSLFMNTEAFF. CDR3 sequence (DNA): TGTGCCAGCAGTTTATTCATGAACACTGAAGCTTTCTTT.